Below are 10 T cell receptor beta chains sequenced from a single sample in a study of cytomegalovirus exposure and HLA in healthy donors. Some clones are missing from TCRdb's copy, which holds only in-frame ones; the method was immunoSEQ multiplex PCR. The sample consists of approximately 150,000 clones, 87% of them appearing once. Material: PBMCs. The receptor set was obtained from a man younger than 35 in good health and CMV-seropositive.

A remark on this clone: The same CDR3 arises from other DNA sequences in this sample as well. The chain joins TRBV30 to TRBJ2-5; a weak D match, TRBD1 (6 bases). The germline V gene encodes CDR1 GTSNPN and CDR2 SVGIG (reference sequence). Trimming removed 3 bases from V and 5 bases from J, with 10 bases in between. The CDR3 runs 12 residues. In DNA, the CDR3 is TGTGCCTGGAGACAGGGACGGGAGACCCAGTACTTC. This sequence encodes CAWRQGRETQYF.

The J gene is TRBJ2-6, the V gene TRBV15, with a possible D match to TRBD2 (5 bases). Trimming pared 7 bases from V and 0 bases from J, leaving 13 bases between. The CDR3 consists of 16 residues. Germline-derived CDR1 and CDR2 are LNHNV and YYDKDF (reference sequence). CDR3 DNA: TGTGCCACCACCCCGCGGGCCGACTCTGGGGCCAACGTCCTGACTTTC. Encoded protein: CATTPRADSGANVLTF.

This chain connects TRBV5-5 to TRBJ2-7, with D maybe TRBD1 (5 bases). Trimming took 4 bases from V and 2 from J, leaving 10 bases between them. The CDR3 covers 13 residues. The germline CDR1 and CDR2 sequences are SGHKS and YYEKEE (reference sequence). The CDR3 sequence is CASSITGPYEQYF. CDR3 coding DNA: TGTGCCAGCAGCATTACAGGACCCTACGAGCAGTACTTC. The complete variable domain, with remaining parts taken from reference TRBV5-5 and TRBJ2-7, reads DAGVTQSPTHLIKTRGQQVTLRCSPISGHKSVSWYQQVLGQGPQFIFQYYEKEERGRGNFPDRFSARQFPNYSSELNVNALLLGDSALYLCASSITGPYEQYFGPGTRLTVT.

As DNA, the CDR3 is TGTGCCAGCAGTGAGGAAGGGGGAATTGGCTACACCTTC. Residues: CASSEEGGIGYTF. The chain has TRBV2 and TRBJ1-2; maybe TRBD1 (6 bases). This CDR3 has 13 residues. The V end was cut by 3 bases, the J end by 7 bases, with 12 bases between. Per the germline V gene, CDR1 is SNHLY and CDR2 is FYNNEI.

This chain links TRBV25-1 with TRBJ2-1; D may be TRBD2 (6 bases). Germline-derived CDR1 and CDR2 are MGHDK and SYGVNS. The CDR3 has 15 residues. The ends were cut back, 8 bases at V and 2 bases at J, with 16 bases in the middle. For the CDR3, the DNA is TGTGCCAGCCTCGAGGGAGGCACACCCTACAATGAGCAGTTCTTC. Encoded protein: CASLEGGTPYNEQFF.

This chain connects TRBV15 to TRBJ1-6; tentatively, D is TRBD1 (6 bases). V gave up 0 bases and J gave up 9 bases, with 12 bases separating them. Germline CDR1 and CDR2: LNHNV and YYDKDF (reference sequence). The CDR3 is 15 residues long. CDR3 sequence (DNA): TGTGCCACCAGCAGAGATCTCGGCAGGGGTTCACCCCTCCACTTT. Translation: CATSRDLGRGSPLHF.

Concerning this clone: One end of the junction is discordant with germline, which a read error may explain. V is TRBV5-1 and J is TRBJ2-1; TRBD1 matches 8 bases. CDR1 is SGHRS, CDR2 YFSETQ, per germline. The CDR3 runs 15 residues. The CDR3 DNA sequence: TGCGCCAGCAGATTGGGACAGGCACTAGTGGATGAGCAGTTCTTC. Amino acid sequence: CASRLGQALVDEQFF.

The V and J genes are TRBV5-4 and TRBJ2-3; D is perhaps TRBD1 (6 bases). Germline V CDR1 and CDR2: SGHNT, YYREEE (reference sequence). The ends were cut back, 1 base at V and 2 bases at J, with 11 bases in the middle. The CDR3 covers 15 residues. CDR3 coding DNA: TGTGCCAGCAGCTTGACGGCAGGGGACACAGATACGCAGTATTTT. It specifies CASSLTAGDTDTQYF.

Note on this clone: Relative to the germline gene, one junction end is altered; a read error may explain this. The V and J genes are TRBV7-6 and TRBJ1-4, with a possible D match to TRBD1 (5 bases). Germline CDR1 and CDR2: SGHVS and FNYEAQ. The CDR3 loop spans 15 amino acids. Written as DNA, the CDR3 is TGTGCCAGCAGCTTAGAGGTGGGGCCTAATAAAAAACTGTTTTTT. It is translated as CASSLEVGPNKKLFF.

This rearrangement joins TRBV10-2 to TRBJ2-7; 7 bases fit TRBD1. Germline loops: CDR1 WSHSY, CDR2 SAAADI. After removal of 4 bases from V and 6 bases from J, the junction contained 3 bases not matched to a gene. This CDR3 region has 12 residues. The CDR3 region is CASSGQGGEQYF. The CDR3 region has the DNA TGCGCCAGCAGTGGACAGGGCGGCGAGCAGTACTTC.